This T cell receptor beta chain was profiled in a study of T cells in Graves' hyperthyroidism and ophthalmopathy. TCR beta CDR3 region amplification was performed from RNA transcripts. When the TCR CDR3 underwent first-round RT-PCR, the HTBI primer set was used. TCRdb re-derived calls from the multiplex PCR reads in MiXCR, one entry per CDR3 protein. The repertoire has more than 500,000 distinct CDR3 sequences, 35% to 55% of them found once; the top ten carry 15% to 20%. A patient was excluded if there was uncontrolled infection, other autoimmune disease, pregnancy or lactation. The length of the CDR3 is 12 residues. Germline loops: CDR1 SGHVS, CDR2 FNYEAQ. Trimming cost V 10 bases and J 7 bases, with 16 bases left between them. This clonotype was counted a few times.

The sample taken for sequencing was peripheral blood or thyroid tissue (not recorded which). The source of this sequence is an adult woman with Graves' disease, either hyperthyroidism or ophthalmopathy (not recorded which). The gene calls are TRBV7-6 and TRBJ1-1; a weak D match, TRBD1 (5 bases). CDR3 residues: CATSGPTNEAFF. For the CDR3, the DNA is TGTGCCACCTCAGGGCCTACTAATGAAGCTTTCTTT.